The rows below give T cell receptor beta chains drawn from one sample of a study of cytotoxic CD8 clonotypes in ibrutinib-treated CLL. The repertoire was sequenced with immunoSEQ multiplex PCR; TCRdb's copy has only in-frame clones and lacks some. The sample carries fewer than 400,000 clones, around 66% recorded once. The sample was PBMCs, taken after 36 months of ibrutinib treatment. These receptors were collected from a human donor with chronic lymphocytic leukemia. Both conserved end residues are part of each CDR3.

J gene: TRBJ2-7; V gene: TRBV18; CDR3 protein: CASSPRTGTTSYEQYF
J gene: TRBJ2-2; V gene: TRBV19; CDR3 protein: CASSIAITTGELFF
J gene: TRBJ1-5; V gene: TRBV9; CDR3 protein: CASSVSSRGDQPQHF
J gene: TRBJ2-7; V gene: TRBV4-3; CDR3 protein: CASSQDLGGSVRQYF
J gene: TRBJ2-5; V gene: TRBV5-6; CDR3 protein: CASTVDPTGPETQYF
J gene: TRBJ2-7; V gene: TRBV4-2; CDR3 protein: CASSHWGSPYEQYF
J gene: TRBJ2-1; V gene: TRBV19; CDR3 protein: CASSKNDPYNEQFF
J gene: TRBJ2-2; V gene: TRBV28; CDR3 protein: CASSFGREDLTGELFF
J gene: TRBJ2-4; V gene: TRBV4-2; CDR3 protein: CASSQGAPGQVIAKNIQYF
J gene: TRBJ2-7; V gene: TRBV4-1; CDR3 protein: CASSQYGSGGIYEQYF
J gene: TRBJ2-7; V gene: TRBV7-9; CDR3 protein: CAIEVQGESYEQYF
J gene: TRBJ1-1; V gene: TRBV19; CDR3 protein: CASSIVAGDTEAFF
J gene: TRBJ2-3; V gene: TRBV11-2; CDR3 protein: CASSRHSDYPYTETQYF
J gene: TRBJ1-1; V gene: TRBV30; CDR3 protein: CAWRRANTEAFF
J gene: TRBJ1-1; V gene: TRBV6-4; CDR3 protein: CASSSLTLHKAFF
J gene: TRBJ1-1; V gene: TRBV27; CDR3 protein: CASSFDSGGTEAFF
J gene: TRBJ1-2; V gene: TRBV5-1; CDR3 protein: CASRSGNYGYTF
J gene: TRBJ1-5; V gene: TRBV4-1; CDR3 protein: CASSQEGRGSNQPQHF
J gene: TRBJ2-5; V gene: TRBV5-1; CDR3 protein: CASSSPGQAQETQYF
J gene: TRBJ2-7; V gene: TRBV1; CDR3 protein: CTSSQGILVLPEDEQYF
J gene: TRBJ2-7; V gene: TRBV27; CDR3 protein: CASRLRDRVYEQYF
J gene: TRBJ2-7; V gene: TRBV19; CDR3 protein: CASSITPGGIYEQYF
J gene: TRBJ2-5; V gene: TRBV28; CDR3 protein: CASSLPLAKTQYF
J gene: TRBJ1-2; V gene: TRBV5-6; CDR3 protein: CASSLGPGGYTF
J gene: TRBJ2-5; V gene: TRBV10-3; CDR3 protein: CAISDSSMETQYF
J gene: TRBJ2-5; V gene: TRBV6-5; CDR3 protein: CASSYVGRQETQYF
J gene: TRBJ2-1; V gene: TRBV4-3; CDR3 protein: CASSPASGSYNEQFF
J gene: TRBJ2-5; V gene: TRBV29-1; CDR3 protein: CSVVWETQYF
J gene: TRBJ2-1; V gene: TRBV4-3; CDR3 protein: CASSQEVQVYNEQFF
J gene: TRBJ2-7; V gene: TRBV5-1; CDR3 protein: CASSRTGTEQYF
J gene: TRBJ1-2; V gene: TRBV5-6; CDR3 protein: CASSRYGVAYGYTF
J gene: TRBJ1-6; V gene: TRBV11-2; CDR3 protein: CASSLGGVSPLHF
J gene: TRBJ2-1; V gene: TRBV7-6; CDR3 protein: CASSLVGNEQFF
J gene: TRBJ2-1; V gene: TRBV5-1; CDR3 protein: CASSFSWTPYNEQFF
J gene: TRBJ2-7; V gene: TRBV9; CDR3 protein: CASSPPAALGEQYF
J gene: TRBJ2-3; V gene: TRBV7-9; CDR3 protein: CASSFFGGWGVRTDTQYF
J gene: TRBJ2-7; V gene: TRBV6-6; CDR3 protein: CASSTAGRSYEQYF